The sequence of this TCR beta chain was determined in a study of regulatory T cells in long-lasting Graves disease. The V segment lost 4 bases and the J segment 4 bases; nucleotides outside the gene matches: 3. The CDR3 has 14 amino acids. Germline V gene data show CDR1 as MNHNS and CDR2 as SASEGT. Noted time point: persistent/refractory GD, antithyroid drugs over 5 years with positive TRAb. There was RNA extracted from PBMCs, and the TCR library was made from it. Construction of TCR beta libraries relied on iRepertoire HTBI primers and on Arm-PCR targeting CDR3 regions. TCRdb redid the calling of the multiplex PCR reads with MiXCR, one entry per CDR3 protein. The sample includes a few hundred thousand distinct CDR3 sequences, roughly a quarter of them seen just once. This clonotype was observed at least ten times.

The source of this sequence is a female donor with Graves disease. The sequenced sample was peripheral blood mononuclear cells (PBMCs), obtained when the disease was refractory, from a patient treated with antithyroid drugs. The chain employs TRBV6-1 and TRBJ2-7; 11 bases align to TRBD2. The CDR3 bases are TGTGCCAGCAGTGCGGGACTAGCGGCGTACGAGCAGTACTTC. Translated, it gives CASSAGLAAYEQYF.